The 28 T cell receptor beta chains in this list originate from one sample, sequenced in a study of cytomegalovirus exposure and HLA in healthy donors. This PCR relied on a set of 60 Vbeta primers and 13 Jbeta primers. Method: immunoSEQ multiplex PCR; TCRdb's copy keeps in-frame clones and lacks some. The sample lists about 160,000 clones, around three quarters occurring once. Sequencing was performed on PBMCs. These TCRs come from a woman in her thirties or forties in good health and CMV-seronegative.

The chain carries TRBV2 and TRBJ2-5; the D is unclear. The tail of the sequence fits TRBJ2-7 better, so the J call may be wrong. Germline lookup yields CDR1 SNHLY and CDR2 FYNNEI. The CDR3 covers 13 residues. The CDR3 reads CASSASPKNEQYF. DNA for the CDR3: TGTGCCAGCAGCGCATCCCCCAAGAACGAGCAGTACTTC.

V is TRBV7-2 and J is TRBJ1-4; 8 bases are shared with TRBD1. The V and J ends lost 3 bases and 4 bases, in that order; junction bases with no gene match: 1. The CDR3 contains 14 residues. CDR1 and CDR2 from the germline V gene are SGHTA and FQGNSA. The CDR3 sequence: CASSLTGVNEKLFF. For the CDR3, the DNA is TGTGCCAGCAGCTTGACAGGGGTTAATGAAAAACTGTTTTTT.

This clone was counted between two and nine times. This chain links TRBV19 with TRBJ1-1, with D hard to call. V dropped 9 bases and J dropped 2 bases, with 10 bases sitting between them. Germline-derived CDR1 and CDR2 are LNHDA and SQIVND (reference sequence). This CDR3 spans 12 amino acids. In DNA form, the CDR3 reads TGTGCCAGCGCTAACAGAAACACTGAAGCTTTCTTT. Encoded protein: CASANRNTEAFF.

This rearrangement joins TRBV5-1 to TRBJ2-2; 9 bases are shared with TRBD1. The germline CDR1 and CDR2 sequences are SGHRS and YFSETQ. This CDR3 contains 16 residues. J gave up 5 bases and V 6 bases, and 11 bases lay outside the gene matches. CDR3 region: CASTAQGASHTGELFF. DNA for the CDR3: TGCGCCAGCACCGCACAGGGGGCATCGCATACCGGGGAGCTGTTTTTT.

The rearrangement links TRBV5-7 to TRBJ1-1; D perhaps matches TRBD1 (5 bases). TRBV5-7 is noted as an ORF with a role that remains uncertain. V was shortened by 4 bases and J by 1 base, with 8 bases between the two germline ends. The CDR3 consists of 13 residues. This CDR3 reads CASSGGGNTEAFF. In DNA, the CDR3 is TGTGCCAGCAGCGGGGGGGGGAACACTGAAGCTTTCTTT.

The V gene is TRBV5-1, the J gene TRBJ2-1; D might be TRBD2 (5 bases). CDR1 SGHRS and CDR2 YFSETQ come from the germline V gene. With 4 bases removed from V and 2 bases from J, the gap between germline ends came to 16 bases. This CDR3 has 16 amino acids. The CDR3 protein is CASSPRGSGAYNEQFF. DNA of the CDR3: TGCGCCAGCAGCCCGAGAGGGTCGGGCGCCTACAATGAGCAGTTCTTC.

The chain employs TRBV6-1 and TRBJ1-1, with D perhaps matching TRBD1 (6 bases). CDR1 is MNHNS and CDR2 is SASEGT in the germline V gene. The CDR3 is 15 residues long. Trimming pared 0 bases from V and 0 bases from J, leaving 8 bases between. CDR3 sequence (DNA): TGTGCCAGCAGTGAAGCTGGACAGATGAACACTGAAGCTTTCTTT. Amino acid sequence: CASSEAGQMNTEAFF.

This chain uses TRBV6-1 with TRBJ2-1, with no clear D. The CDR3 has 12 amino acids. V shed 6 bases and J shed 4 bases, with 7 bases lying between them. Per the germline V gene, CDR1 is MNHNS and CDR2 is SASEGT. The CDR3 here is CASSLRYNEQFF. DNA of the CDR3: TGTGCCAGCAGCCTGAGATACAATGAGCAGTTCTTC.

A few counts support this clone. The chain is built from TRBV7-9 and TRBJ1-1, with 7 bases fitting TRBD1. After removal of 4 bases from V and 4 bases from J, the junction contained 3 bases not matched to a gene. Germline CDR1 is SEHNR and CDR2 is FQNEAQ (reference sequence). This CDR3 is built from 13 residues. The CDR3 region is CASSSQGGTEAFF. DNA for the CDR3: TGTGCCAGCAGCTCCCAGGGGGGCACTGAAGCTTTCTTT. Full variable domain (missing parts from reference TRBV7-9 and TRBJ1-1): DTGVSQNPRHKITKRGQNVTFRCDPISEHNRLYWYRQTLGQGPEFLTYFQNEAQLEKSRLLSDRFSAERPKGSFSTLEIQRTEQGDSAMYLCASSSQGGTEAFFGQGTRLTVV.

This clone came up a few times. This chain connects TRBV28 to TRBJ2-7, with D maybe TRBD1 (6 bases). CDR1 and CDR2 (germline): MDHEN, SYDVKM. This CDR3 has 15 residues. V lost 4 bases and J 3 bases, leaving 16 bases between the germline ends. DNA of the CDR3: TGTGCCAGCAGTTCGCCATTGGGACACAACTACGAGCAGTACTTC. Translating gives CASSSPLGHNYEQYF.

V is TRBV10-1 and J is TRBJ2-1, with 7 bases fitting TRBD1. Germline V gene lookup returns CDR1 WNHNN and CDR2 SYGVQD (reference sequence). The CDR3 totals 14 residues. Unmatched junction bases numbered 2, after V lost 3 bases and J lost 3 bases. CDR3 sequence reads: CASSDRGIYNEQFF. The CDR3 DNA follows: TGCGCCAGCAGTGACAGGGGGATCTACAATGAGCAGTTCTTC.

The V gene is TRBV2, the J gene TRBJ2-7; maybe TRBD1 (6 bases). The CDR3 is 15 residues long. Germline CDR1 and CDR2: SNHLY and FYNNEI. Trimming removed 0 bases from V and 5 bases from J, with 14 bases in between. Here the CDR3 DNA reads TGTGCCAGCAGTGAAGCCTTACAGGGAATCCACGAGCAGTACTTC. This encodes CASSEALQGIHEQYF.

The chain uses TRBV5-1 and TRBJ1-1; 8 bases are shared with TRBD1. V was pared by 4 bases and J by 1 base, with 6 bases of the junction left unmatched. The CDR3 runs 15 residues. Per germline, CDR1 SGHRS and CDR2 YFSETQ. The CDR3 spells CASSRTGGKNTEAFF. CDR3 nucleotides: TGCGCCAGCAGCAGAACAGGGGGTAAGAACACTGAAGCTTTCTTT.

In this sample, this clone turned up a few times. V usage is TRBV6-5 and J usage is TRBJ1-3, with no clear D. In germline, CDR1 is MNHEY, CDR2 SVGAGI. The CDR3 has 15 residues. Trimming took off 10 bases at V and 0 bases at J, with 16 bases between the two ends. The CDR3 sequence is CATSGPEASGNTIYF. The CDR3, as DNA: TGTGCCACCTCAGGCCCAGAAGCCTCTGGAAACACCATATATTTT.

This chain links TRBV7-9 with TRBJ1-2; D is unclear. Germline loops: CDR1 SEHNR, CDR2 FQNEAQ (reference sequence). This CDR3 contains 13 residues. Trimming shortened V by 1 base and J by 5 bases, and 8 bases separated the two germline ends. The CDR3 DNA reads as TGTGCCAGCAGCTTAGGGAACGGGTATGGCTACACCTTC. Translation gives CASSLGNGYGYTF.

The chain is built from TRBV6-5 and TRBJ1-6, with no clear D. CDR1 and CDR2 from the germline V gene are MNHEY and SVGAGI. The CDR3 consists of 16 residues. With 0 bases removed from V and 13 bases from J, the gap between germline ends came to 19 bases. CDR3 amino acids: CASSYSFRGRARPLHF. The CDR3 DNA sequence: TGTGCCAGCAGTTACTCCTTTCGGGGTCGGGCTAGGCCCCTCCACTTT.

The chain carries TRBV27 and TRBJ2-3, with 7 positions matching TRBD1. Germline V gene data show CDR1 as MNHEY and CDR2 as SMNVEV (reference sequence). The J segment lost 4 bases and the V segment lost 6 bases, leaving 13 bases of the junction unmatched. The CDR3 loop spans 16 amino acids. CDR3 sequence reads: CASSRTPTGWADTQYF. The CDR3 DNA is TGTGCCAGCAGCCGTACCCCGACAGGGTGGGCAGATACGCAGTATTTT.

The V and J genes are TRBV4-1 and TRBJ1-4; 8 positions match TRBD1. Germline CDR1 MGHRA, CDR2 YSYEKL. Germline trimming cut 4 bases from V and 7 bases from J; bases unmatched to any gene: 11. The length of the CDR3 is 16 residues. Here the CDR3 reads CASSPDPGTGGEKLFF. As DNA, the CDR3 is TGCGCCAGCAGCCCCGACCCTGGGACAGGAGGTGAAAAACTGTTTTTT.

CDR3 bases: TGTGCCAGCAGCTTAGGGGCAGGGTTGCGACCAGATACGCAGTATTTT. Protein sequence: CASSLGAGLRPDTQYF. The chain joins TRBV7-2 to TRBJ2-3; TRBD1 is a possible D gene (5 bases). Trimming pared 1 base from V and 4 bases from J, leaving 15 bases between. Germline V gives CDR1 SGHTA, CDR2 FQGNSA. The CDR3 has 16 amino acids.

The V call is TRBV7-9, the J call TRBJ2-1, with 8 bases identical to TRBD2. V lost 5 bases to trimming and J lost 8 bases; unmatched junction nucleotides: 14. This CDR3 has 16 residues. Germline V gene sequence: CDR1 SEHNR, CDR2 FQNEAQ (reference sequence). The CDR3: CASSRQLTGGFDEQFF. CDR3 coding DNA: TGTGCCAGCAGCCGTCAGCTTACGGGGGGGTTTGATGAGCAGTTCTTC.

The chain carries TRBV4-2 and TRBJ2-1, with 8 positions matching TRBD2. CDR1 is LGHNA, CDR2 YNFKEQ, per germline. The CDR3 length is 16 residues. After removal of 3 bases from V and 5 bases from J, the junction contained 9 bases not matched to a gene. The CDR3: CASSHSRGGGNNEQFF. DNA of the CDR3: TGTGCCAGCAGCCACTCCCGGGGGGGCGGCAACAATGAGCAGTTCTTC.

This clone occurred once. The CDR3 DNA follows: TGTGCCAGCAGCGTCCGGTTAGAGGCTTTCTTT. It translates to CASSVRLEAFF. This chain connects TRBV6-1 to TRBJ1-1; D not resolved. V was clipped by 6 bases and J by 11 bases, with 13 bases between them. CDR3 length: 11 residues. Looked up from germline, CDR1 is MNHNS and CDR2 is SASEGT.

The chain couples TRBV7-2 to TRBJ2-3; 11 bases are shared with TRBD2. Germline assignment: CDR1 SGHTA and CDR2 FQGNSA. The CDR3 spans 18 residues. The junction had 17 bases not matched to a gene; V was cut back by 5 bases and J by 7 bases. The CDR3 coding sequence is TGTGCCAGCAGCCCCCAAAGGGTAGCGGGGGGGCTTTTGAATACGCAGTATTTT. This gives the protein CASSPQRVAGGLLNTQYF.

CDR3 in DNA: TGTGCCAGCAGTAGGACAGGACCGACCTACGAGCAGTACTTC. Translated, it gives CASSRTGPTYEQYF. The chain carries TRBV27 and TRBJ2-7; TRBD1 matches 7 bases. CDR1 MNHEY and CDR2 SMNVEV come from the germline V gene (reference sequence). CDR3 length: 14 amino acids. Trimming took 5 bases from V and 2 from J; bases not matched to a gene: 6.

This clone was recorded once. The rearrangement links TRBV2 to TRBJ1-3, with TRBD1 matching 7 bases. Trimming cost V 4 bases and J 0 bases; bases outside gene matches: 3. This CDR3 comprises 15 residues. The germline V gene encodes CDR1 SNHLY and CDR2 FYNNEI. Here the CDR3 DNA reads TGTGCCAGCAGTGCCGGGACAGACTCTGGAAACACCATATATTTT. Translation: CASSAGTDSGNTIYF.

The chain has TRBV7-2 and TRBJ2-1; 10 nucleotides align to TRBD2. Germline CDR1 is SGHTA and CDR2 is FQGNSA. The CDR3 consists of 17 residues. With V trimmed by 3 bases and J by 8 bases, 13 bases remained unmatched. The CDR3 here is CASSFETLAGVAYEQFF. The CDR3 nucleotides read TGTGCCAGCAGCTTCGAAACTCTAGCGGGGGTTGCCTATGAGCAGTTCTTC.

This chain links TRBV7-9 with TRBJ2-5, with 11 positions matching TRBD2. The CDR3 is 19 amino acids. Germline loops: CDR1 SEHNR, CDR2 FQNEAQ (reference sequence). The junction had 14 bases not matched to a gene; V was cut back by 0 bases and J by 5 bases. The DNA of the CDR3 is TGTGCCAGCAGCTTAGCGAAATCCCTAGCGGGGGGTACCGAGGAGACCCAGTACTTC. Encoded protein: CASSLAKSLAGGTEETQYF.

This clone appeared a single time. The genes are TRBV15 and TRBJ1-5; tentatively, D is TRBD1 (5 bases). This CDR3 spans 16 amino acids. Looked up from germline, CDR1 is LNHNV and CDR2 is YYDKDF (reference sequence). V lost 1 base to trimming and J lost 5 bases, with 15 bases between them. The CDR3 nucleotides read TGTGCCACCAGCAGAGGGGGCAGGGCCGGCGATCAGCCCCAGCATTTT. It translates to CATSRGGRAGDQPQHF. Full variable domain (remainder filled in from reference TRBV15 and TRBJ1-5): DAMVIQNPRYQVTQFGKPVTLSCSQTLNHNVMYWYQQKSSQAPKLLFHYYDKDFNNEADTPDNFQSRRPNTSFCFLDIRSPGLGDTAMYLCATSRGGRAGDQPQHFGDGTRLSIL.